The source of this T cell receptor beta chain is a study of blood T cell repertoires in COVID-19. The CDR3 has 15 amino acids. The germline V gene has CDR1 SGDLS and CDR2 YYNGEE. Trimming removed 3 bases from V and 0 bases from J; junction bases left unmatched: 3. Per the study methods: From reference gene primer amplification, estimates of nucleated cell counts were derived. TCRdb's table, derived via immunoSEQ multiplex PCR, lists solely in-frame clones and lacks some. The V and J calls and the clone size are those of that table, but D and trimming were determined from the DNA. The sample yields about 89,000 clones, around three quarters seen once.

The clonotype comes from a woman aged 80 or over with acute or convalescent COVID-19. V is TRBV9 and J is TRBJ2-1, with TRBD1 matching over 7 bases. Sample: peripheral blood. The CDR3 reads CASSATGNSYNEQFF. DNA of the CDR3: TGTGCCAGCAGCGCGACAGGGAACTCCTACAATGAGCAGTTCTTC.